Here is one TCR beta chain with its context. This entry belongs to a study of technical replicates of blood from several donors. The repertoire was sequenced with immunoSEQ multiplex PCR; TCRdb's copy has only in-frame clones and lacks some. This table holds roughly 80,000 clones, roughly nine tenths found once. V shed 6 bases, J shed 5 bases, and the junction held 4 bases outside the gene matches. The germline gives CDR1 GTSNPN, CDR2 SVGIG (reference sequence). The CDR3 covers 11 residues. Source material: T cells isolated from PBMCs. The V call is TRBV30, the J call TRBJ2-7; TRBD1 matches at 7 bases. The TCR comes from a human donor in good health. Written as DNA, the CDR3 is TGTGCCTGCCAACAGGGGCACGAGCAGTACTTC. This encodes CACQQGHEQYF.